The subject of this entry is one T cell receptor beta chain. The target antigen is unknown. Data came from immunoSEQ multiplex PCR; TCRdb stores just in-frame clones and leaves some out. The data contain 90,000 to 120,000 clones, 67% of them singletons. The sample is drawn from a study of shared clonotypes between healthy human individuals. Study-level points and caveats: Generation probabilities were higher for clonotypes shared across all four sorted-subset donors than for unshared ones.

Trimming took 9 bases from V and 5 from J; bases not matched to a gene: 3. This CDR3 is 11 amino acids long. Germline lookup yields CDR1 MNHEY and CDR2 SMNVEV (reference sequence). This TCR was recovered from a woman in her twenties or thirties in good health. The rearrangement uses TRBV27 and TRBJ1-2, with TRBD1 matching over 7 bases. The specimen was memory CD8+ T cells sorted from blood. The subset is: CD45RO+ cells pooled with CCR7-negative TemRA cells. CDR3 DNA sequence: TGTGCCAGTAAACAGGGGTATGGCTACACCTTC. This gives the protein CASKQGYGYTF.